The clone carrying this TCR beta chain was seen only once. Its target is unknown. This entry belongs to a study of T cell responses to AZD1222 COVID-19 vaccine. The study, taken as a whole, reports: AZD1222 recipients seropositive at baseline numbered only 5 to 7.

Sequencing was performed with immunoSEQ multiplex PCR; in TCRdb, only in-frame clones are kept and a portion is missing. The sample records 120,000 to 150,000 clones, about 92% being singletons. The sample in question was peripheral blood, obtained on day 0 of AZD1222 vaccination. This clonotype was sampled from an adult in good health.

CDR3 DNA: TGCGCCAGCAGCTTGACAGGGGACGGCAATCAGCCCCAGCATTTT. This codes for CASSLTGDGNQPQHF. The chain uses TRBV4-1 and TRBJ1-5, with 8 bases identical to TRBD1. This CDR3 is 15 amino acids long. The germline gives CDR1 MGHRA, CDR2 YSYEKL. V was pared by 5 bases and J by 2 bases, with 5 bases of the junction left unmatched.